This TCR beta chain was sequenced during a study of vaccination and CD4 T cells after COVID-19. Whole-study context: Overlapping spike peptides from SARS-CoV-2, HCoV-NL63, HCoV-OC43 and HCoV-229E served to stimulate the cells.

Treatment given: roughly 10-day PBMC culture with coronavirus spike peptide pools or control peptides (ViraFEST assay). The length of the CDR3 is 13 residues. CDR1 is DFQATT, CDR2 SNEGSKA, per germline (reference sequence). Trimming cost V 1 base and J 4 bases, with 10 bases left between them. Study results and limitations: Spike mono-reactivity marked 304 of 307 vaccine-specific clones in convalescent patients.

This clonotype showed up just a few times. The antigen is undetermined. The Oncomine TCR Beta short-read assay generated sequence data from the DNA of cultured CD4+ T cells. TCRdb reprocessed the PCR reads with MiXCR, giving one entry per CDR3 protein. The sample yields some 14,000 distinct CDR3 sequences, 25% to 30% seen once. Specimen: CD4+ T cells from blood, cultured in vitro, collected before SARS-CoV-2 vaccination. The clonotype was recovered from a human donor who received a COVID-19 vaccine. V gene TRBV20-1 combines with J gene TRBJ2-5, with TRBD2 as a possible D gene (6 bases). The CDR3 sequence is CSARGGVGETQYF. In DNA, the CDR3 is TGCAGTGCTAGAGGGGGGGTGGGAGAGACCCAGTACTTC.